This TCR beta chain was observed in a study of shared clonotypes between healthy human individuals (dated by TCRdb to the early 2020s). In the study overall: A few men and a couple of women, aged 18 to 49 years, made up the cohort. Leukapheresis yielded between about 0.9 and 9.5 billion PBMCs per donor. To estimate repertoire size and how much clonotype sharing occurs between individuals, the study deeply sequenced the blood TCR repertoires of five healthy adults. Libraries were prepared and TCR repertoires were sequenced by different laboratories using diverse techniques, in order to increase sequencing depth and limit assay-specific biases. Per donor, three plates each were used for CD4 naive and CD4 memory, two for CD8 naive, and one for CD8 memory.

Healthy HIV-negative adults with no recently reported acute infections or vaccinations were included as donors. Only Caucasian adults living in Nashville, Tennessee, USA were represented among the donors. Magnetic negative selection was used to enrich CD4+ T cells, after which naive cells were positively selected on CD45RA and the negative fraction became the memory subset. Blood was collected by leukapheresis, and PBMCs were isolated by Ficoll-Histopaque density gradient centrifugation and then cryopreserved in liquid nitrogen vapor phase. Analytical flow cytometry was used to check the purity and quantity of each magnetically sorted T cell population. Genomic DNA was isolated from every sorted fraction and measured by UV absorbance on a Nanodrop 2000c. Using the deep immunoSEQ assay, TCR CDR3 regions were amplified from genomic DNA by multiplex PCR. For each cell subset, the extracted genomic DNA was distributed evenly across all wells of several immunoSEQ 96-well plates, and each plate served as one replicate. Each replicate PCR for sorted subsets received around 0.2 ug genomic DNA, equal to about 30,000 T cell genomes. The purified libraries were quantified using a Qubit 3.0 fluorometer, sized with a Bioanalyzer 2100, and then quantified again using the KAPA Library Quantification kit. A separate single-read 150-cycle Illumina NextSeq 550 flow cell was used to sequence each immunoSEQ 96-well plate. On the authors' methods: Because only junctional sequences without quality scores were contained in the immunoSEQ output, filtering matching that applied to full-length reads could not be performed. To assign V/J genes and CDR3, sequences were annotated against IMGT germline references using PyIR, a Python wrapper for IgBLAST v1.9. Reads with weak V/J assignments (E-value above 1e-6), missing CDR3, stop codons, out-of-frame junctions, or ambiguous translated residues were removed. V3J clonotypes were defined as sequences sharing an identical inferred V gene, J gene, and CDR3 amino acid sequence. To compute the percentage overlap between repertoires, the number of shared unique clonotypes was divided by the size of the smaller repertoire. RTK rarefaction, the Chao1 estimator, and Recon v2.1 estimates of unobserved clonotypes were used to assess repertoire richness. Generation probabilities for all TCRbeta clonotypes obtained by the gDNA method from several donors were computed using OLGA. TCRdb obtained this table from immuneACCESS and retained in-frame rearrangements with V and J assigned. These tables miss some clones; where compared with another copy, unresolved V genes account for less than half of the shortfall, and the remainder is unexplained. D and trimming come from the DNA, and the V and J calls and clone size come from that table. Present in this sample are 2 million to 2.5 million clones, 85% to 95% of which were seen just once. The ten largest clones capture about 0.37% of the sample.

As to this clone: Its cognate antigen has yet to be identified. No much larger clone is present one base from it, and per-base qualities are unavailable.

The germline V gene supplies CDR1 SNHLY and CDR2 FYNNEI. V sheds 8 bases and J sheds 0 bases, leaving 16 bases between their ends. From the cysteine through the phenylalanine, the CDR3 covers 15 amino acids. This entry keeps only the CDR3 DNA: 45 bases, framed from base 1. What the work shows at the level of the full study, not this receptor alone: The genetic and exposure-history diversity represented was limited by the small number of donors. Even with the large sequencing depth, rarefaction of the sorted-subset datasets indicated that sequencing was incomplete. Larger estimated clonotype richness was generally found for naive subsets than for memory subsets. Pairwise subsampling led to the expectation that sequencing depth would affect the degree of clonotype sharing among donors. Around 5% of naive CD4, around 3.6% of naive CD8, roughly 2.4% of memory CD4, and about 0.4% of memory CD8 clonotypes were shared across several donors. Compared with non-shared clonotypes, clonotypes shared by all four sorted-subset donors had higher generation probabilities. Only blood was sampled, and tissue TCR repertoires likely differ from those in blood.

The rearrangement joined TRBV2 to TRBJ2-5, and TRBD1 may be the D gene, going by 5 matching bases. Sample: naive CD4+ T cells from PBMCs. The cell subset or site label, read with the paper, signifies: CD45RA+ positively selected. This receptor was identified in a man younger than 35 in good health. Some clones in this sample may be carry-over from other donors' samples. The DNA sequence is as follows: TGTGCCAGCCGCTACCTCAGGGTCAACCAAGAGACCCAGTACTTC. This translates into CASRYLRVNQETQYF. With the rest looked up from the reference TRBV2 and TRBJ2-5 genes rather than sequenced, the full variable domain is EPEVTQTPSHQVTQMGQEVILRCVPISNHLYFYWYRQILGQKVEFLVSFYNNEISEKSEIFDDQFSVERPDGSNFTLKIRSTKLEDSAMYFCASRYLRVNQETQYFGPGTRLLVL.